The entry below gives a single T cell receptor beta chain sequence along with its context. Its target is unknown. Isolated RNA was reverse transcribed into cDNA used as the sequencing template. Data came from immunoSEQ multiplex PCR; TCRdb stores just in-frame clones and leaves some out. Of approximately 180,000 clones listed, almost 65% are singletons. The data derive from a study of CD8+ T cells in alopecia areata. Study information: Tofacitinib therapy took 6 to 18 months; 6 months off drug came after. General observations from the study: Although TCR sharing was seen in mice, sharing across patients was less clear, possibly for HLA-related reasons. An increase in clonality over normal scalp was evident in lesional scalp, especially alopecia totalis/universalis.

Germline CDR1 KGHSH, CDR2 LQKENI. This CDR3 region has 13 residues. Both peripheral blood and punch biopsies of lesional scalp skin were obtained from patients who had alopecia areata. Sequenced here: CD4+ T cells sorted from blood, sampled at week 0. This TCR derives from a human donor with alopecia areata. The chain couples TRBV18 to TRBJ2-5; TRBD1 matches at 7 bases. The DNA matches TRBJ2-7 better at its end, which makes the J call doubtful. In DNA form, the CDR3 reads TGTGCCAGCTCAACAGGGGCGGGCTACGAGCAGTACTTC. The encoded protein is CASSTGAGYEQYF.